One T cell receptor (beta chain) is described in this entry. Per the study methods: Counts of nucleated cells, estimated from reference gene primer amplification, were obtained. The method was immunoSEQ multiplex PCR; TCRdb's version includes in-frame clones alone and lacks a portion of them. The V and J calls and the clone size are those of that table, but D and trimming were determined from the DNA. Counted here are around 180,000 clones, about 80% occurring once; the ten biggest clones make up 6% to 7.5%. The V and J ends lost 5 bases and 4 bases, in that order; junction bases with no gene match: 11. The CDR3 spans 18 residues. Germline V CDR1 and CDR2: KGHSH, LQKENI. The data derive from a study of blood T cell repertoires in COVID-19. Study summary: Spain, Italy and the United States supplied samples that represented acute and convalescent COVID-19. PBMCs, B-cell-depleted T cells, or T cells provided the cDNA or gDNA that made up the material.

The specimen sequenced was peripheral blood. The receptor was derived from a man aged 65 to 85 with active or convalescent COVID-19. V usage is TRBV18 and J usage is TRBJ2-1, with 13 bases lining up with TRBD2. The CDR3 loop is CASSSPRPGLAGYNEQFF. The CDR3 DNA reads TGTGCCAGCTCATCCCCAAGACCGGGACTAGCGGGGTACAATGAGCAGTTCTTC.